The rows below give T cell receptor beta chains drawn from one sample of a study of regulatory T cells in long-lasting Graves disease. TCRdb reprocessed the multiplex PCR reads with MiXCR, giving one entry per CDR3 protein. The repertoire holds 400,000 to 500,000 distinct CDR3 sequences, with around 15% as singletons. This same sample was also taken into another study, of T cells in Graves' hyperthyroidism and ophthalmopathy.

This material consisted of peripheral blood mononuclear cells (PBMCs), taken at new diagnosis, from a patient treated with antithyroid drugs. The receptor set was obtained from a woman between 45 and 60 years old with Graves disease. CDR3s include the opening cysteine and the closing phenylalanine or tryptophan. Fields, in order: D gene, V gene, J gene, clone size, CDR3 DNA, CDR3 protein. A D gene is named only where the DNA matches it firmly. The size field is filled for only some rows; it gives once, few, many or a size class.

D: -
V: TRBV27
J: TRBJ1-4
size: -
DNA: TGTGCCAGTATGGGTAATGAAAAACTGTTTTTT
CDR3: CASMGNEKLFF

D: -
V: TRBV20-1
J: TRBJ2-5
size: many
DNA: TGCAGTGAAAGGGACTTCCTTAAAGAGACCCAGTACTTC
CDR3: CSERDFLKETQYF

D: TRBD1
V: TRBV7-3
J: TRBJ1-2
size: -
DNA: TGTGCCAGCAGCACAGCGGACAGGGCATATGGCTACACCTTC
CDR3: CASSTADRAYGYTF

D: TRBD2
V: TRBV7-3
J: TRBJ2-1
size: many
DNA: TGTGCCAGCAGCTTAACGCCACTAGCGGGAGGTGAGGAGCAGTTCTTC
CDR3: CASSLTPLAGGEEQFF

D: -
V: TRBV27
J: TRBJ2-7
size: many
DNA: TGTGCCAGCAGTTTACGGACCTCCTACGAGCAGTACTTC
CDR3: CASSLRTSYEQYF

D: -
V: TRBV27
J: TRBJ1-1
size: many
DNA: TGTGCCAGCCGTCTTGACATTTCCTCGGTTCGGGCTTTCTTT
CDR3: CASRLDISSVRAFF

D: TRBD2
V: TRBV7-2
J: TRBJ2-7
size: many
DNA: TGTGCCAGCAGCTCGGGACTAGTTGGCCCCTACGAGCAGTACTTC
CDR3: CASSSGLVGPYEQYF

D: -
V: TRBV29-1
J: TRBJ1-3
size: -
DNA: TGCAGCGTTGAAGATCTCATGGAAACTGGAAACACCATATATTTT
CDR3: CSVEDLMETGNTIYF

D: TRBD2
V: TRBV27
J: TRBJ2-7
size: many
DNA: TGTGCCAGCAGTTTATCTCACGGGAGGGCCACCTACGAGCAGTACTTC
CDR3: CASSLSHGRATYEQYF

D: TRBD1
V: TRBV13
J: TRBJ1-4
size: many
DNA: TGTGCCAGCAGCCGGACAGGGATTGAGGAAAAACTGTTTTTT
CDR3: CASSRTGIEEKLFF